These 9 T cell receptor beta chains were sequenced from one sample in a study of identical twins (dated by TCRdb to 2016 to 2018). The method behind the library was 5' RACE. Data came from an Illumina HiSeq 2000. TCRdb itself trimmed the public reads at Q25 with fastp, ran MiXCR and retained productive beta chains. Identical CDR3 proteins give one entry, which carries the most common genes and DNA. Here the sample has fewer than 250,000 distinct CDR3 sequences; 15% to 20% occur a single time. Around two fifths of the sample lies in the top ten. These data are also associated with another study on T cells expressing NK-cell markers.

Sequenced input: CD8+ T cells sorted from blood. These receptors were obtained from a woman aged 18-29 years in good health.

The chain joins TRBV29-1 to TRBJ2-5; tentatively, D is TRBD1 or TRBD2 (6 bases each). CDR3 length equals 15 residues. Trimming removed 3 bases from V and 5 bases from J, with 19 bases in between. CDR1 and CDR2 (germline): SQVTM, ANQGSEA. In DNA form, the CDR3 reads TGCAGCGTTGAGTCCGAGATAGGGGGGCCCGAGACCCAGTACTTC. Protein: CSVESEIGGPETQYF. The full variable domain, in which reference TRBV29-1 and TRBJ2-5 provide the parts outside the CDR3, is SAVISQKPSRDICQRGTSLTIQCQVDSQVTMMFWYRQQPGQSLTLIATANQGSEATYESGFVIDKFPISRPNLTFSTLTVSNMSPEDSSIYLCSVESEIGGPETQYFGPGTRLLVL.

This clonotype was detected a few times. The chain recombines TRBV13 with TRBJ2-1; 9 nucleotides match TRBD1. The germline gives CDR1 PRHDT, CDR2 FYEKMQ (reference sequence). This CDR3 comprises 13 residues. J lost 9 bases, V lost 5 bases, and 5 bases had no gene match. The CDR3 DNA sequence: TGTGCCAGCAGCCCAACAGGGGGCCGTGAGCAGTTCTTC. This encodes CASSPTGGREQFF.

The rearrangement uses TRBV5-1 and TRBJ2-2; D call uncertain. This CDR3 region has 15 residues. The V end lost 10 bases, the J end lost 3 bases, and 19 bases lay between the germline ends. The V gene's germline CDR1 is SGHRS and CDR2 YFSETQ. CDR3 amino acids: CAPPGVALYTGELFF. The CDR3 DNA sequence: TGCGCCCCACCAGGAGTGGCACTTTACACCGGGGAGCTGTTTTTT. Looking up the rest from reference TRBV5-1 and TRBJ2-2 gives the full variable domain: KAGVTQTPRYLIKTRGQQVTLSCSPISGHRSVSWYQQTPGQGLQFLFEYFSETQRNKGNFPGRFSGRQFSNSRSEMNVSTLELGDSALYLCAPPGVALYTGELFFGEGSRLTVL.

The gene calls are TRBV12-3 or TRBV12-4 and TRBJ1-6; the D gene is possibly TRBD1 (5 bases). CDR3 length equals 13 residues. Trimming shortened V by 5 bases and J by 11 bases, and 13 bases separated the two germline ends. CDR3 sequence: CASSQGESTPLHF. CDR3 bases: TGTGCCAGCAGTCAGGGAGAATCGACACCCCTCCACTTT.

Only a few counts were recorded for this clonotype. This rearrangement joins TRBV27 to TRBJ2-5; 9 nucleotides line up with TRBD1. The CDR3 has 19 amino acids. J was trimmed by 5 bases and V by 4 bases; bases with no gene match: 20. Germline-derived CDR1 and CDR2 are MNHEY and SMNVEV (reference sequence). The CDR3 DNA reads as TGTGCCAGCAGTTCCACGACAGGGGGGAAATTTGACGATGAGGAGACCCAGTACTTC. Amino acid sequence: CASSSTTGGKFDDEETQYF.

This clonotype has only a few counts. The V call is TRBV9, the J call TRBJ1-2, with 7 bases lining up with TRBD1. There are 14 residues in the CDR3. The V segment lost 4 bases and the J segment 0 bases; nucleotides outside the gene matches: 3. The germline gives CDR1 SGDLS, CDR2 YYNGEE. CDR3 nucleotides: TGTGCCAGCAGCACTACAGGGGCTAACTATGGCTACACCTTC. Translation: CASSTTGANYGYTF.

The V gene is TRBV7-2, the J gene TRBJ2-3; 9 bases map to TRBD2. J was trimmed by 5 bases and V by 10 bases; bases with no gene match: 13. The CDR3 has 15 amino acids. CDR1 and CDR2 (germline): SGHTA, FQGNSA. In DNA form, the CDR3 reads TGTGCCACTCGGCTTCGCGGGAGGGCCTTAGATACGCAGTATTTT. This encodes CATRLRGRALDTQYF.

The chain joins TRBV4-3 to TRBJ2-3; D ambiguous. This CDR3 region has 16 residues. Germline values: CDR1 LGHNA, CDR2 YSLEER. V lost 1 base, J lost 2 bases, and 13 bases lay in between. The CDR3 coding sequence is TGCGCCAGCAGCCAAGGGGGTATTTCCTACACAGATACGCAGTATTTT. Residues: CASSQGGISYTDTQYF.

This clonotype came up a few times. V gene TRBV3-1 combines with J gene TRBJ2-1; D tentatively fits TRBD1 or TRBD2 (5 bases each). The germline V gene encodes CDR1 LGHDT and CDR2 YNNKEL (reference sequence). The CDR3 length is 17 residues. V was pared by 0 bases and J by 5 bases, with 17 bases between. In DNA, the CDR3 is TGTGCCAGCAGCCAAGATCCCCGCCGGGGCAGAGACAATGAGCAGTTCTTC. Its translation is CASSQDPRRGRDNEQFF.